A single sample gave rise to the 21 T cell receptor beta chains below, sequenced in a study of glioma-infiltrating T cells after dendritic cell vaccination. The time point was: after dendritic cell vaccination, including at tumor progression/relapse. Repertoires were generated with immunoSEQ multiplex PCR, while TCRdb's copy carries only in-frame clones and drops some. In the table there are 65,000 or so clones, roughly nine tenths of which are singletons. The starting material was blood, obtained after dendritic cell vaccination. The receptors were sampled from a human donor with glioblastoma.

This chain uses TRBV9 with TRBJ1-1; 8 bases fit TRBD1. This CDR3 has 15 amino acids. Germline assignment: CDR1 SGDLS and CDR2 YYNGEE. Trimming cost V 2 bases and J 1 base; bases outside gene matches: 4. In nucleotides, the CDR3 is TGTGCCAGCAGCGTGGCGGACAGGGAGAACACTGAAGCTTTCTTT. Translated: CASSVADRENTEAFF.

The chain links TRBV7-7 to TRBJ2-5, with 8 positions matching TRBD1. CDR3 length equals 13 residues. In germline, CDR1 is SSHAT, CDR2 FNYEAQ (reference sequence). The V gene end was trimmed by 8 bases and the J gene end by 5 bases; junction bases not matched to a gene: 7. DNA for the CDR3: TGTGCCAGCTCGACAGGGGCGGGGGAGACCCAGTACTTC. This translates into CASSTGAGETQYF.

As concerns this clone: The junction departs from germline at one end; a sequencing error may be responsible. The genes are TRBV19 and TRBJ1-6; tentatively, D is TRBD1 (6 bases). CDR3 length: 16 amino acids. From germline, CDR1 is LNHDA and CDR2 SQIVND (reference sequence). CDR3 in DNA: TGTGCCAGTAGTAAGGGGGACATCACCTATAATTCCCCCCTCCACTTT. This translates into CASSKGDITYNSPLHF.

The rearrangement links TRBV30 to TRBJ1-5, with D tentatively TRBD1 (6 bases). Germline CDR1 and CDR2: GTSNPN and SVGIG (reference sequence). This CDR3 has 13 amino acids. V was pared by 4 bases and J by 5 bases, with 12 bases between. In nucleotides, the CDR3 is TGTGCCTGGACCCCGGACAGTTATCAGCCCCAGCATTTT. This translates into CAWTPDSYQPQHF.

The V call is TRBV19, the J call TRBJ2-5; 8 bases are a match to TRBD1. Germline lookup yields CDR1 LNHDA and CDR2 SQIVND (reference sequence). V lost 4 bases to trimming and J lost 4 bases; unmatched junction nucleotides: 8. This CDR3 spans 15 amino acids. CDR3 bases: TGTGCCAGTAGTACCAATCAGGGGGCCCGAGAGACCCAGTACTTC. Residues: CASSTNQGARETQYF.

This chain uses TRBV5-6 with TRBJ1-2, with 8 bases fitting TRBD1. Losses at the gene ends were 3 bases for V and 8 bases for J; bases not matched to a gene: 6. This CDR3 comprises 13 residues. Looked up from germline, CDR1 is SGHDT and CDR2 is YYEEEE. The CDR3, as DNA: TGTGCCAGCAGCTGGAAACAGGGGGGAGGCTACACCTTC. It yields the protein CASSWKQGGGYTF.

This rearrangement joins TRBV28 to TRBJ1-5; weak D call: TRBD1 (6 bases). This CDR3 has 15 residues. V was trimmed by 7 bases and J by 2 bases, leaving 15 bases between them. Per the germline V gene, CDR1 is MDHEN and CDR2 is SYDVKM. The CDR3 nucleotides read TGTGCCAGCACCATGGGGGGGCATGGCAATCAGCCCCAGCATTTT. Protein product: CASTMGGHGNQPQHF.

The rearrangement uses TRBV18 and TRBJ1-6, with 9 bases aligning to TRBD1. Per the germline V gene, CDR1 is KGHSH and CDR2 is LQKENI. J was trimmed by 9 bases and V by 6 bases; bases with no gene match: 6. This CDR3 spans 14 amino acids. The DNA of the CDR3 is TGTGCCAGCTCCTCGGGACAGGGCAGTTCACCCCTCCACTTT. Translating it yields CASSSGQGSSPLHF.

V and J are TRBV29-1 and TRBJ2-2, with 7 bases lining up with TRBD2. Germline lookup yields CDR1 SQVTM and CDR2 ANQGSEA. CDR3 length: 15 residues. J lost 7 bases, V lost 6 bases, and 14 bases had no gene match. Here the CDR3 reads CSVRVWASGNGELFF. CDR3 coding DNA: TGCAGCGTCCGGGTCTGGGCTAGCGGTAACGGGGAGCTGTTTTTT.

The J gene is TRBJ2-7, the V gene TRBV4-2; 7 positions agree with TRBD1. This CDR3 region has 17 residues. The germline V gene has CDR1 LGHNA and CDR2 YNFKEQ. The trim removed 1 base at V and 6 bases at J, leaving 15 bases unmatched. The CDR3 region is CASSQALPTGARAEQYF. In DNA, the CDR3 is TGTGCCAGCAGCCAAGCCCTACCCACAGGGGCGCGGGCCGAGCAGTACTTC.

The chain joins TRBV5-1 to TRBJ2-2; 8 bases are a match to TRBD2. There are 18 residues in the CDR3. V shed 2 bases, J shed 1 base, and the junction held 10 bases outside the gene matches. CDR1 and CDR2 from the germline V gene are SGHRS and YFSETQ. The CDR3 DNA follows: TGCGCCAGCAGCTTTCCCAGCGGGGGCCGTAAGAACACCGGGGAGCTGTTTTTT. Protein: CASSFPSGGRKNTGELFF.

The chain couples TRBV27 to TRBJ1-1; D not resolved. The CDR3 is 14 residues long. With 4 bases removed from V and 4 bases from J, the gap between germline ends came to 13 bases. Germline CDR1 reads MNHEY; CDR2 reads SMNVEV (reference sequence). DNA of the CDR3: TGTGCCAGCAGTTCGAGGGTGAGGAGCACTGAAGCTTTCTTT. It codes for CASSSRVRSTEAFF.

The sample holds a few counts of this clone. The chain carries TRBV27 and TRBJ1-2, with TRBD1 matching 10 bases. The junction had 8 bases not matched to a gene; V was cut back by 5 bases and J by 8 bases. Germline V gene data show CDR1 as MNHEY and CDR2 as SMNVEV (reference sequence). CDR3 size: 14 residues. The CDR3 region is CASSPRGTGAGYTF. The CDR3 nucleotides are TGTGCCAGCAGTCCTCGAGGGACAGGGGCCGGCTACACCTTC.

The chain has TRBV4-3 and TRBJ2-2, with a weak D call TRBD2 (7 bases). This CDR3 contains 15 residues. The V gene lost 1 base and the J gene lost 6 bases, with 12 bases spanning the gap. The germline CDR1 and CDR2 sequences are LGHNA and YSLEER. The CDR3, as DNA: TGCGCCAGCAGCCAAGTAGGGGGGGCCCCCGGGGAGCTGTTTTTT. Its translation is CASSQVGGAPGELFF.

The chain recombines TRBV30 with TRBJ1-1; 10 bases match TRBD1. V gave up 4 bases and J gave up 6 bases; unmatched junction bases: 11. Germline CDR1 and CDR2: GTSNPN and SVGIG (reference sequence). The CDR3 extends over 15 amino acids. The CDR3 nucleotides are TGTGCCTGGATATCTCGGGACAGGGGCTCCCCTGAAGCTTTCTTT. It encodes CAWISRDRGSPEAFF.

The V and J genes are TRBV2 and TRBJ1-5, with D perhaps TRBD1 (5 bases). Trimming removed 7 bases at V and 3 bases at J, with 25 bases between. This CDR3 comprises 18 residues. CDR1 is SNHLY, CDR2 FYNNEI, per germline. The DNA of the CDR3 is TGTGCCAGCAATATCTATGGGGGGTCGGGCATTCTCAATCAGCCCCAGCATTTT. It specifies CASNIYGGSGILNQPQHF.

The genes are TRBV11-2 and TRBJ1-1; possibly TRBD1 for D (6 bases). V was trimmed by 1 base and J by 10 bases, leaving 10 bases between them. The germline CDR1 and CDR2 sequences are SGHAT and FQNNGV. CDR3 length equals 12 residues. The CDR3 coding sequence is TGTGCCAGCAGCTTAGTGGGGACACGAGCTTTCTTT. This sequence encodes CASSLVGTRAFF.

V and J are TRBV19 and TRBJ2-3, with 7 bases identical to TRBD1. With V trimmed by 9 bases and J by 3 bases, 9 bases remained unmatched. This CDR3 spans 14 amino acids. Germline V gene lookup returns CDR1 LNHDA and CDR2 SQIVND (reference sequence). The CDR3 region has the DNA TGTGCCAGCGCACAGGGGTTCGGGACAGATACGCAGTATTTT. Amino acids: CASAQGFGTDTQYF.

The V and J genes are TRBV7-6 and TRBJ2-1; TRBD2 agrees at 11 bases. The V gene's germline CDR1 is SGHVS and CDR2 FNYEAQ. CDR3 length equals 15 residues. J was trimmed by 9 bases and V by 6 bases; bases with no gene match: 10. CDR3 DNA: TGTGCCAGCAGTCTCCTAGCGGGGGGTAGCGCTGAGCAGTTCTTC. This codes for CASSLLAGGSAEQFF.

The chain links TRBV19 to TRBJ2-1, with 8 positions matching TRBD2. Germline V gene lookup returns CDR1 LNHDA and CDR2 SQIVND (reference sequence). V was pared by 0 bases and J by 9 bases, with 7 bases of the junction left unmatched. This CDR3 has 15 residues. DNA for the CDR3: TGTGCCAGTAGTATAGAAGGCGGGAGGTTTAGTGAGCAGTTCTTC. Its translation: CASSIEGGRFSEQFF.

The chain couples TRBV7-2 to TRBJ2-3, with TRBD2 matching over 13 bases. V gave up 2 bases and J gave up 4 bases; unmatched junction bases: 3. This CDR3 comprises 16 residues. The germline V gene encodes CDR1 SGHTA and CDR2 FQGNSA. CDR3 sequence (DNA): TGTGCCAGCAGCTTATGGGGACTAGCGGGACCAGATACGCAGTATTTT. Its translation is CASSLWGLAGPDTQYF.